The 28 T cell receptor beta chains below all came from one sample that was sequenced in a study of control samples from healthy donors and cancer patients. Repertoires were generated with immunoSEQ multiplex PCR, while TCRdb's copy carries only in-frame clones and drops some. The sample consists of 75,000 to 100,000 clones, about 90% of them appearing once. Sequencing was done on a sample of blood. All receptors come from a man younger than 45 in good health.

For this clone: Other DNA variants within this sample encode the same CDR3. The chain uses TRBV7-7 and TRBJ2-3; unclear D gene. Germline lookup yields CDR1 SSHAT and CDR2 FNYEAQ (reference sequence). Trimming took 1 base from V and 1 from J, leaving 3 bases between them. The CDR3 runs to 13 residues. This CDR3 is CASSLEGTDTQYF. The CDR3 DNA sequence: TGTGCCAGCAGCTTAGAGGGCACAGATACGCAGTATTTT. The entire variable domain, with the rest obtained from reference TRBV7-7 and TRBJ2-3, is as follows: GAGVSQSPRYKVTKRGQDVTLRCDPISSHATLYWYQQALGQGPEFLTYFNYEAQPDKSGLPSDRFSAERPEGSISTLTIQRTEQRDSAMYRCASSLEGTDTQYFGPGTRLTVL.

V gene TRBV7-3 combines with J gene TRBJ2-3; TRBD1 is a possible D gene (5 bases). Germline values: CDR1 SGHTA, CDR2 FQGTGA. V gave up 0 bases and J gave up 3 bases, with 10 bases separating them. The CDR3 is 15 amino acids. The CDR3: CASSLTGLGTDTQYF. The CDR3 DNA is TGTGCCAGCAGCTTAACGGGGCTGGGAACAGATACGCAGTATTTT.

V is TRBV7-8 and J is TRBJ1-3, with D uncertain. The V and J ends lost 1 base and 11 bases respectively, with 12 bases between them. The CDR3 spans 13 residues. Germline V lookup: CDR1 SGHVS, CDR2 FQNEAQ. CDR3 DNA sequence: TGTGCCAGCAGCTTAGTTGAGAAATACCCCATATATTTT. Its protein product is CASSLVEKYPIYF.

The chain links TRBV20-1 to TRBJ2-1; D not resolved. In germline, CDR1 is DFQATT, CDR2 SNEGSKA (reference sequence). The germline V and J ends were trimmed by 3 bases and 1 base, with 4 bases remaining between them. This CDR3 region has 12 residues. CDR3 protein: CSASGSYNEQFF. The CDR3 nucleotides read TGCAGTGCTAGTGGGTCCTACAATGAGCAGTTCTTC.

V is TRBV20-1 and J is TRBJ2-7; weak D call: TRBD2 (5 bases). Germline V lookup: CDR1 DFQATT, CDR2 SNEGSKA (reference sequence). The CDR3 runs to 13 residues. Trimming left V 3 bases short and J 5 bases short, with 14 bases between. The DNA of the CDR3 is TGCAGTGCTAGTCACGGGGTCAAGAACGAGCAGTACTTC. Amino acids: CSASHGVKNEQYF.

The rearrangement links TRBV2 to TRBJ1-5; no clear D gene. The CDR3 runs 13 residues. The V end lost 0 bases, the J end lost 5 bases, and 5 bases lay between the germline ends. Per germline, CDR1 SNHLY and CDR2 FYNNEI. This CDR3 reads CASSEAFYQPQHF. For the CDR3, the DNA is TGTGCCAGCAGTGAAGCCTTTTATCAGCCCCAGCATTTT.

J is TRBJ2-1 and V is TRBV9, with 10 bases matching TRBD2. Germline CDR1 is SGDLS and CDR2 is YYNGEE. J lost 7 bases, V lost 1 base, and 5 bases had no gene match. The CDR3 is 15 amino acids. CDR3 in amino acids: CASSVLAGVGNEQFF. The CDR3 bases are TGTGCCAGCAGCGTACTAGCGGGAGTGGGAAATGAGCAGTTCTTC. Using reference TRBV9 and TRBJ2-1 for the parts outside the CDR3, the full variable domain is DSGVTQTPKHLITATGQRVTLRCSPRSGDLSVYWYQQSLDQGLQFLIQYYNGEERAKGNILERFSAQQFPDLHSELNLSSLELGDSALYFCASSVLAGVGNEQFFGPGTRLTVL.

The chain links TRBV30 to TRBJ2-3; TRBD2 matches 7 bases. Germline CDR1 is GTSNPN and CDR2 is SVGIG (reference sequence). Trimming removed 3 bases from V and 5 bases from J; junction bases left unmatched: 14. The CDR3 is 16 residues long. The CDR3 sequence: CAWRGKSGTRKDTQYF. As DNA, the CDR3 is TGTGCCTGGAGAGGGAAAAGCGGGACTCGAAAAGATACGCAGTATTTT.

CDR3 in amino acids: CASSVSSGSSYEQYF. CDR3 nucleotides: TGTGCCAGCAGCGTTTCTAGCGGGAGCTCCTACGAGCAGTACTTC. The chain recombines TRBV9 with TRBJ2-7; 10 nucleotides align to TRBD2. Trimming cost V 2 bases and J 0 bases; bases outside gene matches: 2. This CDR3 comprises 15 residues. The germline V gene has CDR1 SGDLS and CDR2 YYNGEE.

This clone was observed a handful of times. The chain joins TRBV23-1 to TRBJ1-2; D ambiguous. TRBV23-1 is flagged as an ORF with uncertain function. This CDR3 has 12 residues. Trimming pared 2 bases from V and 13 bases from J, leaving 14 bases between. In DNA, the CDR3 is TGCGCCAGCAGTCAAGGGCCAAGAAGTATCACCTTC. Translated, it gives CASSQGPRSITF.

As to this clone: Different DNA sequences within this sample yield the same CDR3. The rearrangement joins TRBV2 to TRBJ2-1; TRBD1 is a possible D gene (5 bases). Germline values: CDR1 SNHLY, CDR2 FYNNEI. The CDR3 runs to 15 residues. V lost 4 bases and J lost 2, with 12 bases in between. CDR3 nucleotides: TGTGCCAGCAGTGTGGGGCGGCTAACCTACAATGAGCAGTTCTTC. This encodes CASSVGRLTYNEQFF. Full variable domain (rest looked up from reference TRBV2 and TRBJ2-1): EPEVTQTPSHQVTQMGQEVILRCVPISNHLYFYWYRQILGQKVEFLVSFYNNEISEKSEIFDDQFSVERPDGSNFTLKIRSTKLEDSAMYFCASSVGRLTYNEQFFGPGTRLTVL.

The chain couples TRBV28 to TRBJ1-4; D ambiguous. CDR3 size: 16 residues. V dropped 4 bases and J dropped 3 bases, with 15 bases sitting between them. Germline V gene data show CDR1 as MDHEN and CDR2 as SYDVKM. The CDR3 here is CASSSRAAGSNEKLFF. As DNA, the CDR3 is TGTGCCAGCAGTTCTCGGGCGGCGGGATCTAATGAAAAACTGTTTTTT.

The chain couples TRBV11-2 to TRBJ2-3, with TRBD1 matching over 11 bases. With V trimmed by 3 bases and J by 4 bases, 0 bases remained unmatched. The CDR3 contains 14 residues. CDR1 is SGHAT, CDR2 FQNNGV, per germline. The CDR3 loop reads CASSLDRGPDTQYF. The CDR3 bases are TGTGCCAGCAGCTTGGACAGGGGGCCAGATACGCAGTATTTT.

The CDR3 loop reads CASSLQVLNEQFF. Here the CDR3 DNA reads TGTGCCAGCAGTCTGCAAGTCCTCAATGAGCAGTTCTTC. This chain connects TRBV12-3 or TRBV12-4 to TRBJ2-1; D is uncertain. V lost 5 bases and J lost 6, with 11 bases in between. The CDR3 length is 13 residues.

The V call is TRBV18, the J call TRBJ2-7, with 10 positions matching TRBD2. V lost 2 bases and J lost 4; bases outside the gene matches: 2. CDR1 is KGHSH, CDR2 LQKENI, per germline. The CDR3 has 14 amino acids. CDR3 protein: CASSPTSGVYEQYF. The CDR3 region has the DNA TGTGCCAGCTCACCAACTAGCGGGGTTTACGAGCAGTACTTC.

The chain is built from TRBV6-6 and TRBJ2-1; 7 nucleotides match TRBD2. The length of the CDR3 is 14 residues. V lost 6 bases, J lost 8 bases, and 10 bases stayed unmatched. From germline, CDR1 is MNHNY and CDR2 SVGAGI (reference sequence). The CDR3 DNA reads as TGTGCCAGCAGACTGGGGGGGGTTGGGTATGAGCAGTTCTTC. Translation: CASRLGGVGYEQFF.

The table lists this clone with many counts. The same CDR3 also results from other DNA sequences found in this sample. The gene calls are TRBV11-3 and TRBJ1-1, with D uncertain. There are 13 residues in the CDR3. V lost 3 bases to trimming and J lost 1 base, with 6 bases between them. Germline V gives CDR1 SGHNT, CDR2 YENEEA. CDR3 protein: CASSLEGNTEAFF. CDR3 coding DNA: TGTGCCAGCAGCTTGGAGGGGAACACTGAAGCTTTCTTT.

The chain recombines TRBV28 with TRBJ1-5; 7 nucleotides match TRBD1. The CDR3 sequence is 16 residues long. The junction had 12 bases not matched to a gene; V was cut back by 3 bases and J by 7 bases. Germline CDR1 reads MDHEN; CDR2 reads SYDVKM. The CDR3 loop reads CASSFRLQGREQPQHF. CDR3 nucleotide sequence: TGTGCCAGCAGTTTCCGCCTACAGGGGAGAGAACAGCCCCAGCATTTT.

In DNA, the CDR3 is TGCGCCAGCAGCTTGCGAGGCTCGGGACAGGGGTCCTACGAGCAGTACTTC. As protein: CASSLRGSGQGSYEQYF. The chain combines TRBV5-1 with TRBJ2-7, with 10 bases aligning to TRBD1. This CDR3 is 17 amino acids long. Germline CDR1 is SGHRS and CDR2 is YFSETQ. J was trimmed by 1 base and V by 1 base; bases with no gene match: 8.

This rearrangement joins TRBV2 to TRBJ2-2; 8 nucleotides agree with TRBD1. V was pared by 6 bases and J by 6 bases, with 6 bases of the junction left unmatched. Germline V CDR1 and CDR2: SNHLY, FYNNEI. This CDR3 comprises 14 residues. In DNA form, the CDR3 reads TGTGCCAGCAGGCCCGACAGGGGACCCGGGGAGCTGTTTTTT. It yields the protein CASRPDRGPGELFF.

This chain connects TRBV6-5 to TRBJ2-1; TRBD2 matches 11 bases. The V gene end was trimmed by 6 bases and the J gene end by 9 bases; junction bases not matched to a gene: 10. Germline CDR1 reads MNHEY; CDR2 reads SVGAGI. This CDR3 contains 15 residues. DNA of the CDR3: TGTGCCAGCAGACTTACTAGCGGGAGCTCGGGTGAGCAGTTCTTC. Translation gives CASRLTSGSSGEQFF.

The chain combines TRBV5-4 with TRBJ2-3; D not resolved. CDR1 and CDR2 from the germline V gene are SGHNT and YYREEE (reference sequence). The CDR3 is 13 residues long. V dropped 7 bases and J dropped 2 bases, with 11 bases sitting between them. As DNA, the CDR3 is TGTGCCAGCTTCGACGGTCCCACAGATACGCAGTATTTT. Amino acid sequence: CASFDGPTDTQYF.

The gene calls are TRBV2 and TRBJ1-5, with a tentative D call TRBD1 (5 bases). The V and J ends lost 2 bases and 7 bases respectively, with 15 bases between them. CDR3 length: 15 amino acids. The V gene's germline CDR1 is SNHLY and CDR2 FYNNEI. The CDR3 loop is CASSESDSQAQPQHF. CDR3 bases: TGTGCCAGCAGTGAATCAGACAGTCAAGCCCAGCCCCAGCATTTT.

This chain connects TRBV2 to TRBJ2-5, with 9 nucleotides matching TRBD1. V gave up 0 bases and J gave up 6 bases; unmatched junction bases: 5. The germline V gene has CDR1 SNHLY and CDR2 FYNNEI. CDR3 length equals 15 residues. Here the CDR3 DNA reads TGTGCCAGCAGTGAAGCGACAGGGGGTAGGAAGACCCAGTACTTC. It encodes CASSEATGGRKTQYF.

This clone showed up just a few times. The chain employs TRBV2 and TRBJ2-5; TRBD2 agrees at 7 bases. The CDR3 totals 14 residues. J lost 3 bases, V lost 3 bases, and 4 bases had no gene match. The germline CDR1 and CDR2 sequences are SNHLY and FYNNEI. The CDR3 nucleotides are TGTGCCAGCAGTGACGTGGCGGGGGAAGAGACCCAGTACTTC. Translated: CASSDVAGEETQYF.

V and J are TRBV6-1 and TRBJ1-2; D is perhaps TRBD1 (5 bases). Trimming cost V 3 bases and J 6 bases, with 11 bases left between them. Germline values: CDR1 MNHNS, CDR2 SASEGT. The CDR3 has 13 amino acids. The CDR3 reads CASSEVAGHGYTF. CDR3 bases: TGTGCCAGCAGTGAGGTGGCAGGGCATGGCTACACCTTC.

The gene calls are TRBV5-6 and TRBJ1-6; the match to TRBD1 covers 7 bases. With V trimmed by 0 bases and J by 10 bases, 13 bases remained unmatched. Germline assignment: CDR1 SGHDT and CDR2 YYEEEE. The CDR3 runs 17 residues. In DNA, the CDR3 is TGTGCCAGCAGCTTGGGGACAGGCCGTGGGGGGGGATCACCCCTCCACTTT. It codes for CASSLGTGRGGGSPLHF.

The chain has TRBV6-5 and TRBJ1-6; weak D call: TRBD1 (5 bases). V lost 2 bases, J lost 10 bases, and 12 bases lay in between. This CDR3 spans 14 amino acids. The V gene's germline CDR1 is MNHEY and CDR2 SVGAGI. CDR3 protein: CASSYGGTGSPLHF. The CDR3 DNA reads TGTGCCAGCAGTTACGGAGGGACGGGGTCACCCCTCCACTTT.